Each of the 17 T cell receptor beta chains below was sequenced from the same sample in a study of monozygotic twins with inflammatory bowel disease. TCRdb re-called the 5' RACE reads, yielding one record per CDR3 amino acid sequence without DNA. This repertoire comprises around 450,000 distinct CDR3 sequences; its ten largest clones make up 2% to 2.5%. The specimen sequenced was blood. These receptors were collected from a human donor with ulcerative colitis or Crohn's disease, or a healthy co-twin of an affected twin (not recorded which).

The rearrangement links TRBV20-1 to TRBJ2-2; there is no DNA to check the TCRdb D call of TRBD1. Germline CDR1 and CDR2: DFQATT and SNEGSKA (reference sequence). This CDR3 contains 15 residues. CDR3 region: CSAHRGSGRTGELFF.

V gene TRBV7-2 combines with J gene TRBJ2-7; TCRdb indicates TRBD1, and absent DNA this call remains unverified. Germline lookup yields CDR1 SGHTA and CDR2 FQGNSA. This CDR3 is built from 15 residues. CDR3 sequence reads: CASSLGAETVGEQYF. Based on the CDR3 plus reference TRBV7-2 and TRBJ2-7, the full variable domain is GAGVSQSPSNKVTEKGKDVELRCDPISGHTALYWYRQSLGQGLEFLIYFQGNSAPDKSGLPSDRFSAERTGGSVSTLTIQRTQQEDSAVYLCASSLGAETVGEQYFGPGTRLTVT.

CDR3 sequence reads: CASSLLRRDSGANVLTF. The chain carries TRBV28 and TRBJ2-6; TCRdb designates TRBD1, a call that cannot be tested without DNA. This CDR3 spans 17 amino acids. The V gene's germline CDR1 is MDHEN and CDR2 SYDVKM.

The chain uses TRBV9 and TRBJ2-3. Germline assignment: CDR1 SGDLS and CDR2 YYNGEE. CDR3 size: 14 residues. The CDR3 protein is CASSVTIVGDTQYF.

The rearrangement uses TRBV29-1 and TRBJ2-2. Germline CDR1 is SQVTM and CDR2 is ANQGSEA. There are 14 residues in the CDR3. CDR3 sequence reads: CSVEGAGNTGELFF.

J is TRBJ2-3 and V is TRBV12-3 or TRBV12-4; the D gene TCRdb calls, TRBD1, cannot be checked with no DNA. The CDR3 runs to 14 residues. This chain's CDR3 is CASSLIGGEDTQYF.

The chain carries TRBV5-1 and TRBJ2-2; TCRdb lists TRBD2, though no DNA is available to test this call. This CDR3 region has 15 residues. From germline, CDR1 is SGHRS and CDR2 YFSETQ. The CDR3 region is CASSLRGLVAGELFF.

The V and J genes are TRBV18 and TRBJ2-3; TCRdb gives TRBD1 as the D gene, but with no DNA this cannot be confirmed. Germline assignment: CDR1 KGHSH and CDR2 LQKENI. The CDR3 totals 16 residues. This chain's CDR3 is CASSLLAPPGTDTQYF.

The J gene is TRBJ1-5, the V gene TRBV7-2; TCRdb's assignment of TRBD1 cannot be checked, as there is no DNA. Germline lookup yields CDR1 SGHTA and CDR2 FQGNSA. This CDR3 contains 16 residues. The CDR3 here is CASSFGQQYSNQPQHF.

The V and J genes are TRBV4-1 and TRBJ1-6; TCRdb names TRBD1, which stays unverified in the absence of DNA. The CDR3 consists of 15 residues. The germline CDR1 and CDR2 sequences are MGHRA and YSYEKL. The CDR3 here is CASSQGADFLSPLHF.

This chain connects TRBV7-2 to TRBJ1-2; the TCRdb call, TRBD1, lacks DNA for checking. The CDR3 runs 14 residues. CDR1 and CDR2 from the germline V gene are SGHTA and FQGNSA. This CDR3 reads CVSSLVGEREGYTF.

V gene TRBV7-9 combines with J gene TRBJ1-1. The CDR3 covers 16 residues. Germline V gene lookup returns CDR1 SEHNR and CDR2 FQNEAQ (reference sequence). The CDR3 sequence: CASGTSSAAMNTEAFF. Full variable domain (remainder filled in from reference TRBV7-9 and TRBJ1-1): DTGVSQNPRHKITKRGQNVTFRCDPISEHNRLYWYRQTLGQGPEFLTYFQNEAQLEKSRLLSDRFSAERPKGSFSTLEIQRTEQGDSAMYLCASGTSSAAMNTEAFFGQGTRLTVV.

V gene TRBV7-8 combines with J gene TRBJ1-1; the TCRdb D gene call, TRBD1, has no DNA to confirm it. The V gene's germline CDR1 is SGHVS and CDR2 FQNEAQ. This CDR3 has 13 amino acids. The CDR3 spells CASSSTGPRGAFF.

V is TRBV6-5 and J is TRBJ2-7; TCRdb gives TRBD1 as the D gene, but with no DNA this cannot be confirmed. Germline CDR1 is MNHEY and CDR2 is SVGAGI. The CDR3 is 15 residues long. The CDR3 protein is CASSYSTGDPYEQYF.

This rearrangement joins TRBV7-8 to TRBJ2-7; TCRdb lists TRBD2, though no DNA is available to test this call. CDR1 and CDR2 from the germline V gene are SGHVS and FQNEAQ. This CDR3 spans 16 amino acids. CDR3 loop: CASSLARASGSYEQYF.

This sequence joins TRBV4-2 and TRBJ2-2; TCRdb names TRBD1, which stays unverified in the absence of DNA. Germline CDR1 is LGHNA and CDR2 is YNFKEQ. The CDR3 spans 17 residues. CDR3 sequence: CASSQAGGQGRTGELFF.

The chain employs TRBV18 and TRBJ1-1; the D gene TCRdb calls, TRBD1, cannot be checked with no DNA. CDR1 KGHSH and CDR2 LQKENI come from the germline V gene. This CDR3 region has 15 residues. CDR3 sequence: CASSPLQGMRTEAFF.